The present TCR beta chain was sequenced within a study of CD8 T cells in Susac syndrome. Study overall: Patients with Susac syndrome had blood drawn and were at that point therapy-naive, on corticosteroids, or on intravenous immunoglobulin alone.

Sequencing of TCR beta, carried out with a high-throughput approach, was applied to CD8+ and CD4+ T cells from the blood. Patients having Susac syndrome satisfied recently defined diagnostic criteria for definite or probable disease. With random hexamers, roughly 0.45 to 1 ug RNA was reverse transcribed. The method of amplification for TCR beta CDR3 was immunoSEQ multiplex PCR, covering 54 Vbeta and 13 Jbeta. A single record per CDR3 protein comes from TCRdb applying MiXCR to the immunoSEQ multiplex PCR reads. The table lists 130,000 or so distinct CDR3 sequences, 85% to 95% of them singletons. This clonotype has only a few counts. The sample consisted of CD8+ T cells from PBMCs. The receptor was isolated from a human donor with Susac syndrome.

The CDR3 DNA sequence: TGCAGCGTTGAGGGGACAGGGGTTTTCTACGAGCAGTACTTC. It translates to CSVEGTGVFYEQYF. The rearrangement links TRBV29-1 to TRBJ2-7; 10 bases match TRBD1. Germline V gives CDR1 SQVTM, CDR2 ANQGSEA. The CDR3 has 14 amino acids. Trimming at V came to 3 bases and at J to 3 bases, leaving 5 bases not matched to a gene.